This entry lists 5 T cell receptor beta chains sequenced from one sample in a study of control samples from healthy donors and cancer patients. TCRdb's copy holds only in-frame clones and misses some; the assay was immunoSEQ multiplex PCR. The data contain about 190,000 clones, about nine tenths of them singletons. The source material was blood. These receptors came from a young man in good health.

The chain combines TRBV11-2 with TRBJ1-5, with TRBD1 matching 10 bases. This CDR3 is built from 16 residues. After removal of 1 base from V and 3 bases from J, the junction contained 3 bases not matched to a gene. Germline CDR1 SGHAT, CDR2 FQNNGV. The CDR3 coding sequence is TGTGCCAGCAGCTTAGGGGACAGGGGCCTCAATCAGCCCCAGCATTTT. Encoded protein: CASSLGDRGLNQPQHF.

The chain has TRBV2 and TRBJ2-3; D gene unclear. Trimming pared 8 bases from V and 0 bases from J, leaving 6 bases between. Germline V gives CDR1 SNHLY, CDR2 FYNNEI. The CDR3 loop spans 12 amino acids. The CDR3 nucleotides are TGTGCCAGCCGGCATAGCACAGATACGCAGTATTTT. Its protein is CASRHSTDTQYF.

There are a few counts of this clone. Germline and junction disagree at one end, which may indicate a read error. The chain has TRBV10-1 and TRBJ2-7; D remains ambiguous. The CDR3 is made up of 16 amino acids. Germline CDR1 and CDR2: WNHNN and SYGVQD (reference sequence). CDR3 nucleotides: TGCGCCAGCAGCGAGTCGAGAACGGGTGGCTCCTACGAGCAGTACTTC. Encoded protein: CASSESRTGGSYEQYF.

The V and J genes are TRBV5-8 and TRBJ2-1, with a tentative D call TRBD2 (6 bases). This CDR3 has 15 amino acids. V lost 7 bases and J 3 bases, leaving 17 bases between the germline ends. Germline V lookup: CDR1 SGHTS, CDR2 YDEGEE. This CDR3 reads CASRLGSGDYNEQFF. The CDR3 DNA reads as TGTGCCAGCCGCCTCGGGTCGGGGGACTACAATGAGCAGTTCTTC.

The gene calls are TRBV29-1 and TRBJ2-1; D not resolved. This CDR3 comprises 13 residues. Deletions cut 0 bases from V and 6 bases from J, with 9 bases between. Germline V lookup: CDR1 SQVTM, CDR2 ANQGSEA. The chain's CDR3 is CSVEDSAINEQFF. CDR3 sequence (DNA): TGCAGCGTTGAAGACAGCGCTATCAATGAGCAGTTCTTC.